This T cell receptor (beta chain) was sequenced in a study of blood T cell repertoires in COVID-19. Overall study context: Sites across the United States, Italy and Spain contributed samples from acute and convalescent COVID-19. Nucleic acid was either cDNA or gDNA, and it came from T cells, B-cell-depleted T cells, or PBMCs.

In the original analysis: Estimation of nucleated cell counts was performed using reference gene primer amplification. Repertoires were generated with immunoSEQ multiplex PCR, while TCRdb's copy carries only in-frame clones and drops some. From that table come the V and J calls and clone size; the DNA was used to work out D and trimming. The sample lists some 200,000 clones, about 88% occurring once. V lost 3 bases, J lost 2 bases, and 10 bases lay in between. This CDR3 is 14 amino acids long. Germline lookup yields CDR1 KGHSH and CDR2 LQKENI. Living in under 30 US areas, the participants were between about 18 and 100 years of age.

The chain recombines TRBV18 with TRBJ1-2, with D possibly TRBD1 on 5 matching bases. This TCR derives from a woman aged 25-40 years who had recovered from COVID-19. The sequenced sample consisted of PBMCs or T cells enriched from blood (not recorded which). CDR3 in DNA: TGTGCCAGCTCACCCCAACAGGAGAACTATGGCTACACCTTC. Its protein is CASSPQQENYGYTF. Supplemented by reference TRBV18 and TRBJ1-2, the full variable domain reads NAGVMQNPRHLVRRRGQEARLRCSPMKGHSHVYWYRQLPEEGLKFMVYLQKENIIDESGMPKERFSAEFPKEGPSILRIQQVVRGDSAAYFCASSPQQENYGYTFGSGTRLTVV.